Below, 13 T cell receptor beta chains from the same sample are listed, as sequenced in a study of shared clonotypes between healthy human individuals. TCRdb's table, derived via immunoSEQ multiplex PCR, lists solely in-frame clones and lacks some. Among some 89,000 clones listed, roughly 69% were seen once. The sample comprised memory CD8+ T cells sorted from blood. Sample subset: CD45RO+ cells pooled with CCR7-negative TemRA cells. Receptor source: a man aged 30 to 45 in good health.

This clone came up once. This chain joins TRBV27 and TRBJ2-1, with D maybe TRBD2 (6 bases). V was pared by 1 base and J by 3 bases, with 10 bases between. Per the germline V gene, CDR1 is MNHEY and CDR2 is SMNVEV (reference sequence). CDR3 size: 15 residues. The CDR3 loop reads CASSLLRGGYNEQFF. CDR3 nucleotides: TGTGCCAGCAGTTTATTGCGGGGTGGCTACAATGAGCAGTTCTTC.

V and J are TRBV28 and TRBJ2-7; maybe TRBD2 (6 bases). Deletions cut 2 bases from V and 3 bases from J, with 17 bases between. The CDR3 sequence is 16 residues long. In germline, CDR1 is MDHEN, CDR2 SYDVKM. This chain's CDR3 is CASSLRCGELCYEQYF. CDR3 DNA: TGTGCCAGCAGTTTACGATGCGGGGAGCTTTGCTACGAGCAGTACTTC.

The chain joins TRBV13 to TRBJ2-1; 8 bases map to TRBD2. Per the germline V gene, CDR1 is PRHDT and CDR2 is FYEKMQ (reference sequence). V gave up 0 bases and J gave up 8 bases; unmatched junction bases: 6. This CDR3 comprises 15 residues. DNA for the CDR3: TGTGCCAGCAGCTTAGGGGGTACTAGCGGTGATGAGCAGTTCTTC. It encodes CASSLGGTSGDEQFF.

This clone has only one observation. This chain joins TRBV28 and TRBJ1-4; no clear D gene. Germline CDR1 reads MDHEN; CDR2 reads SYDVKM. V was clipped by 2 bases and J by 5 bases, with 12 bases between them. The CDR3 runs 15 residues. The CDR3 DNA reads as TGTGCCAGCAGTTTAATGGAAATTCGGAATGAAAAACTGTTTTTT. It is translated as CASSLMEIRNEKLFF.

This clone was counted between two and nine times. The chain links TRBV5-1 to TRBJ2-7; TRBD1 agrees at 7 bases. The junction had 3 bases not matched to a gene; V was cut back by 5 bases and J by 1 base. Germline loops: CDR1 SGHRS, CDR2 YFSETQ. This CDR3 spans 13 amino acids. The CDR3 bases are TGCGCCAGCAGGGGGACAGAGTCCTACGAGCAGTACTTC. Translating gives CASRGTESYEQYF.

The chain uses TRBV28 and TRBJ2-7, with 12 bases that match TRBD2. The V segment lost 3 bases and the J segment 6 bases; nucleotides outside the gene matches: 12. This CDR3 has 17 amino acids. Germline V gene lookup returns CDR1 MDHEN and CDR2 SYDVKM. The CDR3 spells CASSFFPPLAGGVEQYF. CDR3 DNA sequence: TGTGCCAGCAGTTTCTTCCCGCCCCTAGCGGGAGGGGTCGAGCAGTACTTC.

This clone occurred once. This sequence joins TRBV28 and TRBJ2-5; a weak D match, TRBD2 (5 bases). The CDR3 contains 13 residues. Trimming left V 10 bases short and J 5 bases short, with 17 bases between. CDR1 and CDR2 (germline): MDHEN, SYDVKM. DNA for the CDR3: TGTGCCAATGCGAAGAGGGTTAGTGAGACCCAGTACTTC. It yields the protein CANAKRVSETQYF. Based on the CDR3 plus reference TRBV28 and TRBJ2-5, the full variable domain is DVKVTQSSRYLVKRTGEKVFLECVQDMDHENMFWYRQDPGLGLRLIYFSYDVKMKEKGDIPEGYSVSREKKERFSLILESASTNQTSMYLCANAKRVSETQYFGPGTRLLVL.

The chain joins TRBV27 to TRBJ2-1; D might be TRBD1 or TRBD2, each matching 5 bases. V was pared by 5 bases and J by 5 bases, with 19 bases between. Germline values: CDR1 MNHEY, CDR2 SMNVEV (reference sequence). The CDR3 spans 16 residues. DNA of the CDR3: TGTGCCAGCAGTCTTTTAAGAGGGACCCTAAACAATGAGCAGTTCTTC. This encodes CASSLLRGTLNNEQFF.

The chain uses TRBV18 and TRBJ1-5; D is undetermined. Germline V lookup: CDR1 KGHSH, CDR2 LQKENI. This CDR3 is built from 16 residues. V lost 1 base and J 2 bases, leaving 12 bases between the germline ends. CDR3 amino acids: CASSPLGGWGNQPQHF. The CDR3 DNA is TGTGCCAGCTCACCACTCGGCGGCTGGGGCAATCAGCCCCAGCATTTT.

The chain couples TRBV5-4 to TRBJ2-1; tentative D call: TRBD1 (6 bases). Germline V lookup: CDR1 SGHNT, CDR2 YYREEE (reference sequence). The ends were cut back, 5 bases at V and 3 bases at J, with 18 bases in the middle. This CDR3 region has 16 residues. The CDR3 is CASSKTGTRNYNEQFF. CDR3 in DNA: TGTGCCAGCAGTAAGACCGGGACAAGAAACTACAATGAGCAGTTCTTC.

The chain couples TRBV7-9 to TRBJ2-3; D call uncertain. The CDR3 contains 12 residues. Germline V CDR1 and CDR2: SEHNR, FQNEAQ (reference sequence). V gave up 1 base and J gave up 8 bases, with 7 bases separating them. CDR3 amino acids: CASSLGLATQYF. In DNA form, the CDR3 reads TGTGCCAGCAGCTTAGGGTTAGCTACGCAGTATTTT.

As DNA, the CDR3 is TGTGCCAGCAGCCCCGGGACTAGCGGGCGGGGTGAGCAGTTCTTC. As protein: CASSPGTSGRGEQFF. V gene TRBV2 combines with J gene TRBJ2-1; 12 nucleotides line up with TRBD2. From germline, CDR1 is SNHLY and CDR2 FYNNEI. Trimming at V came to 6 bases and at J to 9 bases, leaving 9 bases not matched to a gene. CDR3 size: 15 residues.

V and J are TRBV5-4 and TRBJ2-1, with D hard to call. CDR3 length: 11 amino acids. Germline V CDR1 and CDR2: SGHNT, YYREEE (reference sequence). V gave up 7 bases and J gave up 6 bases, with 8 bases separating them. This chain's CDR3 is CASVTANEQFF. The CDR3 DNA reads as TGTGCCAGCGTTACGGCCAATGAGCAGTTCTTC.